These T cell receptor beta chains were read from a single sample in a study of OX40 agonist ivuxolimab in advanced cancers. Data came from immunoSEQ multiplex PCR; TCRdb stores just in-frame clones and leaves some out. This sample has 50,000 or so clones, with over 70% found just once. The sample was CD4+ or CD8+ T cells sorted from blood, taken in a trial of the OX40 agonist ivuxolimab. The receptors were sampled from an adult with an advanced solid tumor such as melanoma, head and neck, liver or kidney cancer. CDR3s include the opening cysteine and the closing phenylalanine or tryptophan. Each record gives: D gene, clone size, J gene, V gene, CDR3 DNA, CDR3 protein. The D gene is left open where the match is weak. A row's size may be missing; if present it is once, few, many or a size class.

>TRBD1|NA|TRBJ1-2|TRBV28
TGTGCCAGCAGTCCGGTGGGACAGGGGAAAGCTAACTATGGCTACACCTTC
CASSPVGQGKANYGYTF
>NA|NA|TRBJ1-5|TRBV5-4
TGTGCCAGCAGCTTGTGGGGGGCTGAACAGCCCCAGCATTTT
CASSLWGAEQPQHF
>NA|NA|TRBJ2-1|TRBV7-9
TGTGCCAGCAGCTTACGGGAGCCCTCCTACAATGAGCAGTTCTTC
CASSLREPSYNEQFF
>TRBD1|NA|TRBJ2-1|TRBV29-1
TGCAGCGTTGAAGGGGCCGGGACAGCTTACAATGAGCAGTTCTTC
CSVEGAGTAYNEQFF
>TRBD2|NA|TRBJ2-3|TRBV7-2
TGTGCCAGCAGCTTAGAGTACGGCGGGAGGGCATGGGATACGCAGTATTTT
CASSLEYGGRAWDTQYF
>TRBD1|once|TRBJ1-3|TRBV18
TGTGCCAGCTCACGTGGACAGGAGTATAACACCATATATTTT
CASSRGQEYNTIYF
>TRBD1|NA|TRBJ2-2|TRBV5-1
TGCGCCAGCAGCCAGTCACGTACAGGGGTCGGGGAGCTGTTTTTT
CASSQSRTGVGELFF
>TRBD1|NA|TRBJ1-1|TRBV18
TGTGCCAGCTCACCAAGACAGGGGGCAGGAACTGAAGCTTTCTTT
CASSPRQGAGTEAFF
>NA|once|TRBJ2-7|TRBV6-5
TGTGCCAGCAGTTACTCACGTTACGAGCAGTACTTC
CASSYSRYEQYF
>TRBD2|once|TRBJ2-7|TRBV6-1
TGTGCCAGCAGTCCACTAGCGGGAGACCGCTACGAGCAGTACTTC
CASSPLAGDRYEQYF
>NA|few|TRBJ2-1|TRBV4-3
TGCGCCAGCAGCCAAGTCCCCTACAATGAGCAGTTCTTC
CASSQVPYNEQFF
>TRBD1|NA|TRBJ2-1|TRBV5-4
TGTGCCAGCAGCTTCCGGGACAGGGGAAATGAGCAGTTCTTC
CASSFRDRGNEQFF
>TRBD1|NA|TRBJ2-1|TRBV5-4
TGTGCCAGCAGCTTTCCGGGACAGGTCTACAATGAGCAGTTCTTC
CASSFPGQVYNEQFF
>NA|few|TRBJ2-6|TRBV28
TGTGCCAGCAGTCCCAACAGACGTCTTGGGGCCAACGTCCTGACTTTC
CASSPNRRLGANVLTF
>NA|few|TRBJ1-4|TRBV4-1
TGCGCCAGCAGCCAAGGCCCCGGGGTGATAGGTGAAAAACTGTTTTTT
CASSQGPGVIGEKLFF
>TRBD2|NA|TRBJ2-7|TRBV15
TGTGCCACCAGCAGAGAGACTAGCGGGTACGAGCAGTACTTC
CATSRETSGYEQYF
>TRBD1|once|TRBJ1-2|TRBV6-6
TGTGCCAGCAGTTACTCAGGGCTACAGGGGTTGGGCTACACCTTC
CASSYSGLQGLGYTF
>TRBD2|NA|TRBJ2-1|TRBV30
TGTGCCTGGAGGCCCGGGGGGGCCTACAATGAGCAGTTCTTC
CAWRPGGAYNEQFF
>NA|NA|TRBJ2-1|TRBV15
TGTGCCACCAGCAGAGATCTCGGGGCGGGGTCGCAGTTCTTC
CATSRDLGAGSQFF
>NA|few|TRBJ2-1|TRBV29-1
TGCAGCGTTGACAGGTTCGATGAGCAGTTCTTC
CSVDRFDEQFF
>NA|NA|TRBJ2-7|TRBV2
TGTGCCAGCACTTCAGGAATCTCCTACGAGCAGTACTTC
CASTSGISYEQYF
>NA|NA|TRBJ1-1|TRBV10-3
TGTGCCATCAGTGGGCCGGGCCAGATAGAAGCTTTCTTT
CAISGPGQIEAFF
>TRBD2|NA|TRBJ2-1|TRBV5-5
TGTGCCAGCAGCCTGCTCGGGGGGAGCTACAATGAGCAGTTCTTC
CASSLLGGSYNEQFF